A single sample gave rise to the 5 T cell receptor beta chains below, sequenced in a study of molecular identifiers for immune sequencing clone quantification. A single record per CDR3 protein comes from TCRdb applying MiXCR to the PCR reads. The sample consists of 300,000 to 350,000 distinct CDR3 sequences, around 21% of them appearing once. Material: naive CD8+ T cells from blood, with Jurkat cell RNA spiked in. Subset indicated: FACS-sorted CD8+CD4-CCR7+CD45RA+ naive T cells. These TCRs come from a human donor in good health. Some libraries in this study had Jurkat cell RNA spiked in.

Concerning this clonotype itself: Being one base from a much bigger clone, this may be a read error. The rearrangement joins TRBV7-9 to TRBJ2-3; no firm D call. V was cut by 0 bases and J by 5 bases, with 6 bases left in between. CDR1 SEHNR and CDR2 FQNEAQ come from the germline V gene (reference sequence). The CDR3 extends over 13 amino acids. The CDR3 protein is CASSLARVDTQYF. CDR3 nucleotide sequence: TGTGCCAGCAGCTTAGCACGGGTAGATACGCAGTATTTT.

CDR3 DNA: TGTGCCAGCAGTCGAGCCGGGACAGGGCGAATCCCAACGGAGCAGTACTTC. Protein product: CASSRAGTGRIPTEQYF. The chain combines TRBV6-2 or TRBV6-3 with TRBJ2-7, with 9 bases identical to TRBD1. Germline CDR1 reads MNHEY; CDR2 reads SVGEGT. This CDR3 contains 17 residues. The V and J ends lost 5 bases and 7 bases, in that order; junction bases with no gene match: 18.

This clonotype was seen only a few times. The chain recombines TRBV6-2 or TRBV6-3 with TRBJ2-1; D gene unclear. CDR1 is MNHEY and CDR2 is SVGEGT in the germline V gene. The CDR3 has 16 residues. Between the trimmed V and J ends, which lost 0 bases and 4 bases, there was a span of 13 bases. In DNA, the CDR3 is TGTGCCAGCAGTTACTCCAGCGAGATAATTTACAATGAGCAGTTCTTC. This translates into CASSYSSEIIYNEQFF.

This clonotype was detected once. Just one base apart from a much larger clone, this may be a read error. This chain joins TRBV7-9 and TRBJ2-7; the match to TRBD1 covers 7 bases. Germline values: CDR1 SEHNR, CDR2 FQNEAQ (reference sequence). The CDR3 totals 14 residues. CDR3 region: CASSLEGQSYEQCF. The DNA for the CDR3 is TGTGCCAGCAGCTTAGAGGGACAGAGCTACGAGCAGTGCTTC.

This clonotype appeared many times. V is TRBV4-1 and J is TRBJ1-5; tentatively, D is TRBD1 (5 bases). CDR1 and CDR2 from the germline V gene are MGHRA and YSYEKL. Trimming left V 1 base short and J 3 bases short, with 10 bases between. There are 15 residues in the CDR3. CDR3 DNA: TGCGCCAGCAGCCAAGCTGAGGGGTTCAATCAGCCCCAGCATTTT. Translation: CASSQAEGFNQPQHF.